The 8 T cell receptor beta chains in this list originate from one sample, sequenced in a study of cytomegalovirus exposure and HLA in healthy donors. The study ran its PCR with 60 Vbeta and 13 Jbeta primers. The data were produced by immunoSEQ multiplex PCR, yet TCRdb's version contains in-frame clones alone and is incomplete. This sample has approximately 93,000 clones; nearly 80% occur once, and the top ten carry approximately 3%. Specimen: PBMCs. Receptor source: a woman between 35 and 50 years old in good health and CMV-seronegative.

The V call is TRBV19, the J call TRBJ2-1, with TRBD2 matching 10 bases. Germline V gene sequence: CDR1 LNHDA, CDR2 SQIVND (reference sequence). Trimming at V came to 2 bases and at J to 1 base, leaving 11 bases not matched to a gene. The CDR3 is 19 amino acids. In nucleotides, the CDR3 is TGTGCCAGTAGTATAACAACACTAGCGGGGCCATGGTCCTACAATGAGCAGTTCTTC. Its translation is CASSITTLAGPWSYNEQFF.

J is TRBJ2-7 and V is TRBV7-9; 12 bases line up with TRBD2. J lost 0 bases, V lost 3 bases, and 0 bases had no gene match. CDR1 and CDR2 from the germline V gene are SEHNR and FQNEAQ (reference sequence). The CDR3 totals 15 residues. In nucleotides, the CDR3 is TGTGCCAGCAGCTTGACTAGCGGGAGCTCCTACGAGCAGTACTTC. This translates into CASSLTSGSSYEQYF.

This rearrangement joins TRBV6-1 to TRBJ1-2, with D unclear. Per germline, CDR1 MNHNS and CDR2 SASEGT. CDR3 length: 13 residues. The V end was cut by 9 bases, the J end by 2 bases, with 13 bases between. The CDR3: CASGNSGNYGYTF. The CDR3 DNA follows: TGTGCCAGTGGTAATTCCGGGAACTATGGCTACACCTTC.

This clone was seen only once. The CDR3 sequence is CASGTSGNEQFF. CDR3 sequence (DNA): TGTGCCAGCGGGACTAGCGGGAATGAGCAGTTCTTC. The genes are TRBV19 and TRBJ2-1; TRBD2 matches at 12 bases. V lost 9 bases and J lost 7; bases outside the gene matches: 1. The CDR3 extends over 12 amino acids. CDR1 and CDR2 from the germline V gene are LNHDA and SQIVND (reference sequence).

The CDR3 bases are TGTGCCAGTAGTATAATGAGCGGGAGGGACAATGAGCAGTTCTTC. Encoded protein: CASSIMSGRDNEQFF. The chain has TRBV19 and TRBJ2-1; 10 bases are shared with TRBD2. The CDR3 runs to 15 residues. Germline V gene lookup returns CDR1 LNHDA and CDR2 SQIVND (reference sequence). V lost 2 bases and J lost 5; bases outside the gene matches: 3. Filled out from reference TRBV19 and TRBJ2-1, the complete variable domain reads DGGITQSPKYLFRKEGQNVTLSCEQNLNHDAMYWYRQDPGQGLRLIYYSQIVNDFQKGDIAEGYSVSREKKESFPLTVTSAQKNPTAFYLCASSIMSGRDNEQFFGPGTRLTVL.

The V call is TRBV5-1, the J call TRBJ1-2; a weak D match, TRBD1 (5 bases). The V end was cut by 4 bases, the J end by 3 bases, with 7 bases between. Germline CDR1 reads SGHRS; CDR2 reads YFSETQ. This CDR3 is built from 12 residues. CDR3 loop: CASSGADYGYTF. The CDR3 DNA is TGCGCCAGCAGCGGGGCAGACTATGGCTACACCTTC.

The chain has TRBV2 and TRBJ1-5; D remains unclear. The length of the CDR3 is 13 residues. With 8 bases removed from V and 7 bases from J, the gap between germline ends came to 15 bases. Germline V lookup: CDR1 SNHLY, CDR2 FYNNEI. CDR3 in DNA: TGTGCCAGCCGTACAGCTTCCGCGCAGCCCCAGCATTTT. Its translation is CASRTASAQPQHF. The whole variable domain, filled in from reference TRBV2 and TRBJ1-5, reads EPEVTQTPSHQVTQMGQEVILRCVPISNHLYFYWYRQILGQKVEFLVSFYNNEISEKSEIFDDQFSVERPDGSNFTLKIRSTKLEDSAMYFCASRTASAQPQHFGDGTRLSIL.

This clone appeared a few times. This chain joins TRBV6-1 and TRBJ1-2, with 8 positions matching TRBD1. The CDR3 is 13 residues long. Trimming cost V 2 bases and J 6 bases; bases outside gene matches: 2. Germline lookup yields CDR1 MNHNS and CDR2 SASEGT. CDR3 coding DNA: TGTGCCAGCAGTGAACAGGGGGCCCATGGCTACACCTTC. Translating gives CASSEQGAHGYTF.